This T cell receptor (beta chain) derives from a study of CD8 T cells in ankylosing spondylitis. Notes on the study in general: Disease-linked clones were found to be CD8+ and relatively rare in peripheral blood. As reported, disease-linked clones showed significant enrichment in matched ankylosing spondylitis synovial fluid. Ankylosing spondylitis blood appeared to carry a characteristic TCR beta motif of roughly eight highly homologous variants.

Worth noting for this clonotype: No antigen is known for it.

Germline assignment: CDR1 MNHEY and CDR2 SVGEGT. V was cut by 2 bases and J by 7 bases, with 11 bases left in between. This CDR3 contains 13 residues. TCRdb re-called the 5' RACE reads with MiXCR, one entry per CDR3 protein. The table shows some 130,000 distinct CDR3 sequences, with roughly 8% occurring only once. The material sequenced was synovial fluid, either unsorted or a sorted T cell fraction (not recorded which). This receptor was identified in a male donor with ankylosing spondylitis. This chain joins TRBV6-2 or TRBV6-3 and TRBJ1-1; D is uncertain. CDR3 loop: CASSYADTNEAFF. Here the CDR3 DNA reads TGTGCCAGCAGTTACGCGGATACCAATGAAGCTTTCTTT.